This passage covers 11 T cell receptor beta chains from one sample sequenced in a study of T-cell memory formation after mild COVID-19. TCRdb called the 5' RACE reads again in MiXCR, with one record for every CDR3 protein. Of approximately 250,000 distinct CDR3 sequences detected, around 17% appear once; the ten largest clones hold around 21%. What was sequenced was PBMCs or a T cell subset sorted from them (not recorded which). These receptors all stem from a young man who had mild COVID-19 (a few samples of this study predate the infection). Cell type and time point are not known.

This clonotype came up a few times. This chain connects TRBV19 to TRBJ2-7; D remains ambiguous. The CDR3 sequence is 14 residues long. The germline V and J ends were trimmed by 5 bases and 1 base, with 12 bases remaining between them. Per germline, CDR1 LNHDA and CDR2 SQIVND (reference sequence). The CDR3 bases are TGTGCCAGTAGTCAAGGACCTGGTTCCTACGAGCAGTACTTC. Protein product: CASSQGPGSYEQYF.

Only a few counts were recorded for this clonotype. V and J are TRBV12-3 or TRBV12-4 and TRBJ2-1, with 7 bases lining up with TRBD2. The V segment lost 6 bases and the J segment 0 bases; nucleotides outside the gene matches: 11. CDR3 length equals 17 residues. The CDR3 nucleotides read TGTGCCAGCAGGAGCCGACTAGCAGAGTCCTCCTACAATGAGCAGTTCTTC. It encodes CASRSRLAESSYNEQFF.

The table lists this clonotype with many counts. The J gene is TRBJ1-1, the V gene TRBV3-1; D might be TRBD1 (6 bases). Germline CDR1 is LGHDT and CDR2 is YNNKEL (reference sequence). This CDR3 spans 15 amino acids. Trimming left V 0 bases short and J 8 bases short, with 16 bases between. The chain's CDR3 is CASSQDNVATGEAFF. In nucleotides, the CDR3 is TGTGCCAGCAGCCAAGATAATGTGGCTACAGGGGAAGCTTTCTTT.

The V call is TRBV6-5, the J call TRBJ2-7, with 10 bases fitting TRBD2. The CDR3 sequence is 15 residues long. Per the germline V gene, CDR1 is MNHEY and CDR2 is SVGAGI. The trim removed 5 bases at V and 2 bases at J, leaving 6 bases unmatched. The CDR3 DNA is TGTGCCAGCAGTCGAACTAGCGGGATCCCCTACGAGCAGTACTTC. It translates to CASSRTSGIPYEQYF.

There are a few counts of this clonotype. The chain couples TRBV12-3 or TRBV12-4 to TRBJ1-6; 7 bases align to TRBD1. The CDR3 sequence is 14 residues long. V dropped 5 bases and J dropped 10; count of bases not matched to a gene: 8. The CDR3 region is CASSEGAWMSPLHF. As DNA, the CDR3 is TGTGCCAGCAGTGAGGGGGCTTGGATGTCACCCCTCCACTTT.

The rearrangement uses TRBV27 and TRBJ2-2, with a possible D match to TRBD2 (6 bases). Germline CDR1 is MNHEY and CDR2 is SMNVEV (reference sequence). The CDR3 runs to 14 residues. The V end lost 6 bases, the J end lost 7 bases, and 15 bases lay between the germline ends. The DNA for the CDR3 is TGTGCCAGCAGAAAAAGACTAGAGATCGGGGAGCTGTTTTTT. Translated, it gives CASRKRLEIGELFF.

The chain carries TRBV20-1 and TRBJ2-5; D might be TRBD1 (7 bases). V was trimmed by 2 bases and J by 5 bases, leaving 15 bases between them. Germline V CDR1 and CDR2: DFQATT, SNEGSKA (reference sequence). The CDR3 is 14 amino acids. Here the CDR3 reads CSARLQGRRETQYF. The CDR3 coding sequence is TGCAGTGCTAGATTACAGGGGAGGAGGGAGACCCAGTACTTC.

This chain uses TRBV4-3 with TRBJ1-2; the D gene is possibly TRBD1 (5 bases). Trimming left V 1 base short and J 4 bases short, with 10 bases between. This CDR3 is built from 14 residues. Per germline, CDR1 LGHNA and CDR2 YSLEER. This CDR3 is CASSQGIQGYGYTF. CDR3 sequence (DNA): TGCGCCAGCAGCCAAGGCATTCAGGGCTATGGCTACACCTTC.

This clonotype was detected only a few times. The chain recombines TRBV7-8 with TRBJ2-3; TRBD2 might be the D (6 bases). V lost 1 base and J lost 2, with 13 bases in between. Per germline, CDR1 SGHVS and CDR2 FQNEAQ. The CDR3 is 16 residues long. The CDR3 region is CASSLVGGAATDTQYF. The CDR3 bases are TGTGCCAGCAGCTTAGTGGGGGGAGCGGCCACAGATACGCAGTATTTT.

This clonotype has a handful of counts. The V call is TRBV12-3 or TRBV12-4, the J call TRBJ1-6; D uncertain. V was trimmed by 6 bases and J by 0 bases, leaving 6 bases between them. The length of the CDR3 is 14 residues. CDR3 region: CASRGSSYNSPLHF. CDR3 DNA: TGTGCCAGCAGAGGTAGCTCCTATAATTCACCCCTCCACTTT.

The V gene is TRBV20-1, the J gene TRBJ2-3; 8 nucleotides match TRBD2. This CDR3 is built from 15 residues. Per germline, CDR1 DFQATT and CDR2 SNEGSKA (reference sequence). V lost 0 bases, J lost 2 bases, and 4 bases stayed unmatched. This chain's CDR3 is CSARDPGGVTDTQYF. CDR3 DNA sequence: TGCAGTGCTAGAGATCCGGGGGGGGTCACAGATACGCAGTATTTT.